These 20 T cell receptor beta chains share one sample of origin, sequenced in a study of T cell repertoires in aging, cancer and after chemotherapy. Peripheral blood genomic DNA, not sorted cells or RNA, was the template. Rearranged V-D-J TRB sequences were amplified with a mixed TRB-A/B primer pool. TCRdb fed the multiplex PCR reads into MiXCR, producing one record per CDR3 protein. The table includes fewer than 20,000 distinct CDR3 sequences, approximately 50% detected once. Sample: blood. These receptors came from a human donor in good health.

The rearrangement links TRBV6-5 to TRBJ1-1; D possibly corresponds to TRBD1 (5 bases). Germline lookup yields CDR1 MNHEY and CDR2 SVGAGI. Trimming took 0 bases from V and 1 from J, leaving 12 bases between them. CDR3 length equals 16 residues. The CDR3 here is CASSYSIGTQNTEAFF. For the CDR3, the DNA is TGTGCCAGCAGTTACTCGATCGGGACGCAGAACACTGAAGCTTTCTTT.

This clonotype was recorded a few times. This chain joins TRBV27 and TRBJ2-7; D call uncertain. The length of the CDR3 is 12 residues. Germline V gives CDR1 MNHEY, CDR2 SMNVEV (reference sequence). Trimming left V 10 bases short and J 1 base short, with 11 bases between. The CDR3 DNA reads TGTGCCACCAAATCAGATTCCTACGAGCAGTACTTC. It specifies CATKSDSYEQYF.

By sample fraction, this clonotype is medium-sized. V gene TRBV29-1 combines with J gene TRBJ2-1; TRBD1 agrees at 7 bases. The ends lost 6 bases at V and 4 bases at J; junction bases unmatched: 3. Germline V lookup: CDR1 SQVTM, CDR2 ANQGSEA. The CDR3 is made up of 12 amino acids. DNA of the CDR3: TGCAGCGTAGGGACAGAATACAATGAGCAGTTCTTC. Residues: CSVGTEYNEQFF.

V gene TRBV19 combines with J gene TRBJ2-3; D possibly corresponds to TRBD1 (5 bases). V lost 5 bases and J lost 4, with 16 bases in between. CDR1 and CDR2 (germline): LNHDA, SQIVND (reference sequence). The CDR3 is made up of 15 amino acids. In DNA, the CDR3 is TGTGCCAGTAGTCCCCAGGGTATCATCGCAGATACGCAGTATTTT. Its translation: CASSPQGIIADTQYF.

The genes are TRBV27 and TRBJ2-2; D possibly uses TRBD1 or TRBD2 (7 bases each). V was pared by 10 bases and J by 6 bases, with 15 bases between. This CDR3 is 13 amino acids long. CDR1 and CDR2 (germline): MNHEY, SMNVEV (reference sequence). The CDR3 coding sequence is TGTGCCACCAGGGGGGGATGGGCCGGGGAGCTGTTTTTT. Residues: CATRGGWAGELFF.

The V gene is TRBV18, the J gene TRBJ2-5, with TRBD1 matching over 7 bases. Trimming removed 3 bases from V and 4 bases from J; junction bases left unmatched: 5. The CDR3 contains 14 residues. Germline V CDR1 and CDR2: KGHSH, LQKENI. The CDR3 region has the DNA TGTGCCAGCTCACCCCCCAACAGGGGAGAGACCCAGTACTTC. Protein product: CASSPPNRGETQYF.

The chain carries TRBV19 and TRBJ2-5, with TRBD2 matching over 8 bases. The CDR3 extends over 16 amino acids. Trimming removed 10 bases from V and 5 bases from J; junction bases left unmatched: 18. Germline V CDR1 and CDR2: LNHDA, SQIVND (reference sequence). The CDR3 DNA sequence: TGTGCCACCGCCGGTGATAGCGGGGCCCCAAGGGAGACCCAGTACTTC. Translating gives CATAGDSGAPRETQYF.

J is TRBJ2-3 and V is TRBV6-2 or TRBV6-3, with 8 bases matching TRBD2. CDR3 length equals 16 residues. The ends lost 6 bases at V and 4 bases at J; junction bases unmatched: 12. CDR1 is MNHEY and CDR2 is SVGEGT in the germline V gene. The CDR3 DNA reads as TGTGCCAGCAGCCATACTAGCGGTCTGGGGCCAGATACGCAGTATTTT. Protein: CASSHTSGLGPDTQYF.

This rearrangement joins TRBV6-6 to TRBJ2-2; D may match TRBD1 or TRBD2 (5 bases each). From germline, CDR1 is MNHNY and CDR2 SVGAGI (reference sequence). V lost 5 bases, J lost 3 bases, and 16 bases lay in between. The CDR3 sequence is 16 residues long. As DNA, the CDR3 is TGTGCCAGCAGTCCGCCCGGGACCGAACACACCGGGGAGCTGTTTTTT. Protein: CASSPPGTEHTGELFF.

The DNA for the CDR3 is TGTGCCAGCAGTTTACTAGCTTACAATGAGCAGTTCTTC. Amino acids: CASSLLAYNEQFF. The chain combines TRBV12-3 or TRBV12-4 with TRBJ2-1, with TRBD2 as a possible D gene (5 bases). Trimming removed 2 bases from V and 4 bases from J, with 6 bases in between. The CDR3 has 13 residues.

V gene TRBV13 combines with J gene TRBJ2-3; D may match TRBD1 or TRBD2 (7 bases each). The CDR3 is 16 amino acids. Germline CDR1 PRHDT, CDR2 FYEKMQ (reference sequence). V was pared by 2 bases and J by 4 bases, with 16 bases between. The CDR3 reads CASSLSKAGGADTQYF. In DNA form, the CDR3 reads TGTGCCAGCAGCTTATCAAAGGCAGGGGGGGCAGATACGCAGTATTTT.

This rearrangement joins TRBV5-6 to TRBJ1-4, with D maybe TRBD1 (6 bases). Trimming cost V 0 bases and J 8 bases, with 11 bases left between them. The germline V gene has CDR1 SGHDT and CDR2 YYEEEE. CDR3 length equals 14 residues. CDR3 nucleotide sequence: TGTGCCAGCAGCTTGGTTTACAGGGAAGAAAAACTGTTTTTT. Its protein is CASSLVYREEKLFF.

This chain connects TRBV29-1 to TRBJ1-5; 8 bases map to TRBD1. The CDR3 is made up of 13 amino acids. V lost 5 bases to trimming and J lost 7 bases; unmatched junction nucleotides: 7. Germline V gives CDR1 SQVTM, CDR2 ANQGSEA. The CDR3 DNA reads as TGCAGCGTTAGAACAGGGGGAGGACAGCCCCAGCATTTT. Translated, it gives CSVRTGGGQPQHF.

The chain carries TRBV6-6 and TRBJ2-1, with TRBD2 matching 10 bases. Germline CDR1 is MNHNY and CDR2 is SVGAGI (reference sequence). V dropped 2 bases and J dropped 7; count of bases not matched to a gene: 5. This CDR3 spans 15 amino acids. CDR3 bases: TGTGCCAGCAGTTACGAGCGGGAGGGTAAAAATGAGCAGTTCTTC. Translating gives CASSYEREGKNEQFF.

This clonotype was observed a few times. The chain has TRBV19 and TRBJ2-4, with 8 bases lining up with TRBD1. CDR1 is LNHDA and CDR2 is SQIVND in the germline V gene (reference sequence). The CDR3 is 17 residues long. With V trimmed by 7 bases and J by 0 bases, 11 bases remained unmatched. CDR3: CASNPAATGVAKNIQYF. The CDR3 nucleotides read TGTGCCAGTAATCCGGCGGCGACAGGGGTAGCCAAAAACATTCAGTACTTC.

V and J are TRBV30 and TRBJ2-5, with D perhaps assigned TRBD1 or TRBD2 (5 bases each). V lost 0 bases, J lost 5 bases, and 13 bases lay in between. The CDR3 extends over 14 amino acids. In germline, CDR1 is GTSNPN, CDR2 SVGIG (reference sequence). The DNA of the CDR3 is TGTGCCTGGAGTGTTGGATTGGGACGGGAGACCCAGTACTTC. Its protein is CAWSVGLGRETQYF.

The chain combines TRBV12-3 or TRBV12-4 with TRBJ2-1; unclear D gene. The V end lost 2 bases, the J end lost 16 bases, and 15 bases lay between the germline ends. CDR3 length: 12 amino acids. In nucleotides, the CDR3 is TGTGCCAGCAGTTTATTCGACAAAGCGCCCTTCTTC. Translation gives CASSLFDKAPFF.

The chain couples TRBV6-5 to TRBJ2-7; D possibly corresponds to TRBD2 (5 bases). From germline, CDR1 is MNHEY and CDR2 SVGAGI. This CDR3 has 12 residues. Trimming shortened V by 6 bases and J by 3 bases, and 9 bases separated the two germline ends. The CDR3 spells CASSTRGYEQYF. The CDR3 DNA sequence: TGTGCCAGCAGCACTCGGGGCTACGAGCAGTACTTC.

This chain joins TRBV19 and TRBJ2-3, with TRBD2 matching over 10 bases. The V segment lost 3 bases and the J segment 3 bases; nucleotides outside the gene matches: 3. This CDR3 contains 15 residues. Germline CDR1 LNHDA, CDR2 SQIVND (reference sequence). The CDR3: CASSISGRGTDTQYF. The CDR3, as DNA: TGTGCCAGTAGTATCAGCGGGAGGGGGACAGATACGCAGTATTTT.

This clonotype was detected a few times. The rearrangement joins TRBV27 to TRBJ2-7, with TRBD1 matching 7 bases. There are 15 residues in the CDR3. CDR1 and CDR2 (germline): MNHEY, SMNVEV (reference sequence). The V gene end was trimmed by 2 bases and the J gene end by 0 bases; junction bases not matched to a gene: 4. The CDR3 sequence: CASSLVAGGSYEQYF. The CDR3 region has the DNA TGTGCCAGCAGTTTAGTGGCAGGGGGCTCCTACGAGCAGTACTTC.